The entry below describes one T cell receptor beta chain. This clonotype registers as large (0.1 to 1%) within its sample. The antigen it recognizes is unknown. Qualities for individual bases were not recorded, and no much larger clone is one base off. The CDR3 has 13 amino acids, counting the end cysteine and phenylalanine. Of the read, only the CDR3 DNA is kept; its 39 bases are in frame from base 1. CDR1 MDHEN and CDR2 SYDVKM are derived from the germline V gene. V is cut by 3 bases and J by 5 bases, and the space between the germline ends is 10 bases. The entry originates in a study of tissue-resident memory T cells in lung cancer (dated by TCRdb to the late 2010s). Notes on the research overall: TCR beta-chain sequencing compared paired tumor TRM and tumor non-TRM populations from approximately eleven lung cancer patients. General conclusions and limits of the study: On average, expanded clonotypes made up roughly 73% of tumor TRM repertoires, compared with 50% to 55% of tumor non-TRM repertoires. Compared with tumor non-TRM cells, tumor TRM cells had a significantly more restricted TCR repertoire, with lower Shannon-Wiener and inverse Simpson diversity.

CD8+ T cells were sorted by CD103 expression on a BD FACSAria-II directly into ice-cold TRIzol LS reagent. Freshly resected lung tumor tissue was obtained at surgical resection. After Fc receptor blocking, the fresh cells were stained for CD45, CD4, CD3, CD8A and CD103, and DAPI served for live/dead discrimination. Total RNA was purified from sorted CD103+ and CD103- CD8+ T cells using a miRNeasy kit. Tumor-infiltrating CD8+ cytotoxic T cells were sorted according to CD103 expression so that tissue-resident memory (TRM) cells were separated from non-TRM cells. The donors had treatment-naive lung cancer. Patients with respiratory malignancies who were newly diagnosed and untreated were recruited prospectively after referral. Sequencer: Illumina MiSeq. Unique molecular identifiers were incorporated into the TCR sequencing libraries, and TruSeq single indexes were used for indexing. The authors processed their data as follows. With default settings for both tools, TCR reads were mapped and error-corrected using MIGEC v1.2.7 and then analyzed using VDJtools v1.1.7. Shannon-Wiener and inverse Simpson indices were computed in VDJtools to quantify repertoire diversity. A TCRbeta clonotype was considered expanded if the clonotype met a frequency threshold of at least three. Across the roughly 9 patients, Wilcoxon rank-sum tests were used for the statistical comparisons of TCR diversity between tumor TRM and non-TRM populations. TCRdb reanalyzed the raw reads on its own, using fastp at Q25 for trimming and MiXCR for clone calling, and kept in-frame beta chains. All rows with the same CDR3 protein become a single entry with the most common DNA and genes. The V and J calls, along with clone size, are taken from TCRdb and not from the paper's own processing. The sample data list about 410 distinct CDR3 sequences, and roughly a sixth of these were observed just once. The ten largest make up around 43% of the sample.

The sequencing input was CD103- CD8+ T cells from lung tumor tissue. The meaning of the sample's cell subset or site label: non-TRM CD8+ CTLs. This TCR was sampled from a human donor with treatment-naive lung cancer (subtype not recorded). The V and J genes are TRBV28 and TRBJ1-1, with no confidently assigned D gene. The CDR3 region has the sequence CASSFSKGTEAFF. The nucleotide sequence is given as TGTGCCAGCAGTTTTAGCAAGGGAACTGAAGCTTTCTTT.